A selection of T cell receptor beta chains follows, all from one sample in a study of response to subunit inactivated influenza vaccine. TCRdb reprocessed the RT-PCR reads with MiXCR, giving one entry per CDR3 protein. The table has 500,000 or so distinct CDR3 sequences, roughly 9.8% seen once. Sequenced material: PBMCs from blood, taken 35 to 45 days after vaccination. The receptors shown here come from a man between 50 and 59 years old who received an inactivated influenza vaccine. Each CDR3 is given with its conserved first and last residue. A D gene is named only where the DNA matches it firmly. Clone size is shown for a subset of rows, as once, few, many or a class of expanded clone.

V	size	D	J	CDR3	DNA
TRBV20-1	NA	NA	TRBJ1-3	CSASDRGTGNTIYF	TGCAGTGCTAGCGATCGGGGAACGGGAAACACCATATATTTT
TRBV4-2	few	NA	TRBJ2-7	CASSQIRGFHEQYF	TGTGCCAGCAGCCAAATCAGGGGTTTCCACGAGCAGTACTTC
TRBV20-1	many	NA	TRBJ2-5	CSARVTGVQETQYF	TGCAGTGCGAGAGTGACAGGAGTCCAAGAGACCCAGTACTTC
TRBV11-2	few	TRBD2	TRBJ2-3	CASRSISWTSGRDTQYF	TGTGCCAGCAGGTCTATTTCGTGGACTAGCGGTAGAGATACGCAGTATTTT
TRBV7-3	few	NA	TRBJ2-1	CASSPTDRSWYNEQFF	TGTGCCAGCAGCCCGACGGACCGCTCTTGGTACAATGAGCAGTTCTTC
TRBV14	NA	NA	TRBJ1-2	CASSQDGGQPSF	TGTGCCAGCAGCCAAGATGGTGGACAGCCGTCCTTC
TRBV4-2	few	TRBD2	TRBJ2-7	CASSQGGAVAGEDEQYF	TGTGCCAGCAGCCAAGGGGGAGCGGTAGCGGGAGAGGACGAGCAGTACTTC
TRBV4-2	NA	NA	TRBJ2-3	CASSRSFMDTQYF	TGTGCCAGCAGCCGAAGTTTCATGGATACGCAGTATTTT
TRBV5-1	few	TRBD1	TRBJ1-6	CASSPMTGGNSPLHF	TGCGCCAGCAGCCCGATGACAGGGGGTAATTCACCCCTCCACTTT
TRBV20-1	many	NA	TRBJ2-7	CSGVKGSYEQYF	TGCAGTGGGGTGAAGGGGTCCTACGAGCAGTACTTC
TRBV4-3	few	NA	TRBJ2-6	CASSRSSDPGANVLTF	TGCGCCAGCAGCCGAAGCTCGGACCCTGGGGCCAACGTCCTGACTTTC
TRBV7-9	NA	NA	TRBJ2-1	CASSKGGYGYNEQFF	TGTGCCAGCAGCAAAGGGGGTTACGGTTACAATGAGCAGTTCTTC
TRBV5-4	NA	TRBD2	TRBJ2-5	CASSLAWRGSQETQYF	TGTGCCAGCAGCTTGGCCTGGCGGGGGTCGCAAGAGACCCAGTACTTC
TRBV19	NA	NA	TRBJ2-5	CASSIQYGKETQYF	TGTGCCAGTAGTATCCAGTACGGGAAAGAGACCCAGTACTTC
TRBV20-1	many	NA	TRBJ1-5	CSARDPSQPQHF	TGCAGTGCTAGAGATCCTAGTCAGCCCCAGCATTTT
TRBV7-9	NA	TRBD1	TRBJ1-1	CASSSGTVATEAFF	TGTGCCAGCAGCTCCGGGACAGTAGCTACTGAAGCTTTCTTT
TRBV15	few	NA	TRBJ2-3	CATSRDRASRGDTQYF	TGTGCCACCAGCAGAGATCGGGCTAGCCGGGGGGATACGCAGTATTTT
TRBV6-5	few	TRBD1	TRBJ2-7	CASSYSTGESYEQYF	TGTGCCAGCAGTTACTCGACAGGGGAGAGTTACGAGCAGTACTTC
TRBV20-1	NA	NA	TRBJ2-5	CSATASSGRQETQYF	TGCAGTGCTACCGCCAGTAGCGGTCGACAAGAGACCCAGTACTTC
TRBV10-2	NA	TRBD1	TRBJ1-5	CASRGGTGPNQPQHF	TGCGCCAGCAGGGGCGGGACAGGGCCTAATCAGCCCCAGCATTTT
TRBV20-1	many	NA	TRBJ2-7	CSAPDTSYEQYF	TGCAGTGCTCCGGACACCTCCTACGAGCAGTACTTC
TRBV5-6	many	TRBD1	TRBJ1-1	CASSHDRGTEAFF	TGTGCCAGCAGCCACGACAGGGGTACTGAAGCTTTCTTT
TRBV5-1	NA	NA	TRBJ1-1	CASSLGGTLPLNTEAFF	TGCGCCAGCAGCTTGGGTGGGACTCTCCCCCTGAACACTGAAGCTTTCTTT
TRBV7-8	NA	NA	TRBJ2-2	CASSLLLTGLGTGELFF	TGTGCCAGCAGCTTACTATTGACGGGTTTGGGCACCGGGGAGCTGTTTTTT
TRBV3-1	NA	NA	TRBJ2-1	CASRGGPGQGSSNEQFF	TGTGCCAGCAGGGGAGGACCCGGACAAGGATCTAGCAATGAGCAGTTCTTC
TRBV14	NA	NA	TRBJ2-2	CASRGWGSTGELFF	TGTGCCAGCAGAGGTTGGGGGAGCACCGGGGAGCTGTTTTTT
TRBV12-3/TRBV12-4	many	TRBD1	TRBJ1-1	CASSQRGQGEAFF	TGTGCCAGCAGCCAGCGTGGACAGGGCGAAGCTTTCTTT
TRBV4-3	many	TRBD2	TRBJ2-3	CASSHSGGSDGDTQYF	TGCGCCAGCAGCCATTCTGGCGGGAGTGATGGAGATACGCAGTATTTT
TRBV3-1	few	TRBD1	TRBJ1-5	CASSHGTGRSNQPQHF	TGTGCCAGCAGCCACGGGACAGGGAGAAGCAATCAGCCCCAGCATTTT
TRBV28	few	NA	TRBJ2-5	CASSLYGGEETQYF	TGTGCCAGCAGTTTATACGGGGGCGAAGAGACCCAGTACTTC
TRBV5-6	NA	TRBD1	TRBJ2-2	CASSGQGGVPGELFF	TGTGCCAGCAGCGGACAGGGAGGTGTCCCCGGGGAGCTGTTTTTT
TRBV9	NA	TRBD1	TRBJ2-2	CASSVNRGISTGELFF	TGTGCCAGCAGCGTCAACAGGGGAATAAGCACCGGGGAGCTGTTTTTT
TRBV7-2	many	TRBD1	TRBJ1-2	CASSRDSDYGYTF	TGTGCCAGCAGCCGGGACAGCGACTATGGCTACACCTTC
TRBV20-1	NA	TRBD1	TRBJ2-7	CSARDSKTGDYEQYF	TGCAGTGCTAGAGATTCGAAGACAGGGGACTACGAGCAGTACTTC
TRBV28	few	TRBD2	TRBJ2-1	CATRGTSGIGSYNEQFF	TGTGCCACCCGAGGGACTAGCGGGATTGGCTCCTACAATGAGCAGTTCTTC
TRBV7-8	NA	NA	TRBJ2-2	CASDGRLANTGELFF	TGTGCCAGCGATGGACGCCTCGCGAACACCGGGGAGCTGTTTTTT
TRBV20-1	many	NA	TRBJ2-3	CSAPPAGTTDTQYF	TGCAGTGCCCCCCCGGCGGGAACCACAGATACGCAGTATTTT